This T cell receptor beta chain was sequenced for a study of T cells in Graves' hyperthyroidism and ophthalmopathy. Whole-study context: Blood from the periphery was taken at initial diagnosis, before any treatment.

In this sample, this clonotype turned up many times. Amplified TCR beta CDR3 regions came from RNA transcripts. First-round RT-PCR of the TCR CDR3 relied on the HTBI primer set. TCRdb reanalysed the multiplex PCR reads using MiXCR and keeps one entry per CDR3 protein. The profile shows 350,000 to 500,000 distinct CDR3 sequences, roughly an eighth of them singletons. Germline loops: CDR1 SGHAT, CDR2 FQNNGV. The V gene lost 1 base and the J gene lost 7 bases, with 11 bases spanning the gap. The CDR3 is made up of 14 amino acids. Patients were excluded because of uncontrolled infection, other autoimmune disease, pregnancy or lactation.

The source material was blood. The sequence was collected from a woman aged 18-29 years with Graves' hyperthyroidism. The chain uses TRBV11-2 and TRBJ2-1, with TRBD2 as a possible D gene (6 bases). CDR3: CASSLVGGGNEQFF. The CDR3 DNA sequence: TGTGCCAGCAGCTTAGTGGGTGGGGGGAATGAGCAGTTCTTC. Based on the CDR3 plus reference TRBV11-2 and TRBJ2-1, the full variable domain is EAGVAQSPRYKIIEKRQSVAFWCNPISGHATLYWYQQILGQGPKLLIQFQNNGVVDDSQLPKDRFSAERLKGVDSTLKIQPAKLEDSAVYLCASSLVGGGNEQFFGPGTRLTVL.